This T cell receptor (beta chain) was sequenced for a study of T cell responses to AZD1222 COVID-19 vaccine (dated by TCRdb to the early 2020s). For the study in its entirety: AZD1222 recipients whose second dose came at about 4 weeks and those whose second dose came at about 12 weeks were combined into one group, since spike-specific TCR depth and breadth did not differ between the two schedules. TCR sequencing was performed for about 240 trial participants, of whom about 200 were given two doses of AZD1222 and around 26 were given two doses of MenACWY control vaccine. Trial participants were enrolled by age into subgroups of 18-55, 56-69 and 70-plus years, and 148, 28 and 57 TCR-sequenced participants, respectively, were included in these subgroups.

Findings and caveats that apply to the study as a whole: Because no day 14 peak-response samples were available, repertoires were characterized only after the peak T cell response. The 56-69-year group was small, and its depth increase did not reach significance, likely because of low power. Conclusions about previously exposed vaccinees were limited because only six AZD1222 recipients were SARS-CoV-2 seropositive at baseline. Vaccine-associated CD4 TCRs spanned the whole spike protein, with dominant responses in regions 160-218 and 743-854. Most participants were white British and females outnumbered males, and the authors suggested that clonal diversity may have been underestimated. Reportedly, close to half of the unique spike-specific TCRs recognized epitopes lying outside the regions that are mutated in the B.1.351 and B.1.1.7 variants. Spike-specific TCR breadth and depth rose significantly after two AZD1222 doses compared with day 0 and with MenACWY recipients.

The junction shows trimming of 4 bases on V and 7 bases on J, plus 18 bases between the germline ends. For CDR1 and CDR2, the germline V gene lists SGDLS and YYNGEE. The CDR3 measures 14 amino acids from cysteine to phenylalanine. Kept here is only the CDR3 DNA, which spans 42 bases and is read in frame from base 1. The CDR3 regions of human TCRbeta chains were subjected to immunosequencing. The paper's processing steps were these. Repertoire TCRs were checked for matches against a reference library of SARS-CoV-2-specific TCRs that had been generated using the MIRA antigen-specificity platform. Breadth meant the fraction of unique TCRs that were SARS-CoV-2-associated, whereas depth meant the fraction of total T cells that were SARS-CoV-2-associated. Using the MIRA data, each spike-specific TCR was mapped to the spike region that the TCR reacts to and placed in a CD4 or CD8 class. Log10-transformed breadth and depth values were compared by one-way ANOVA with Sidak's multiple comparisons tests. In its TCRdb copy, this immuneACCESS table keeps in-frame sequences only and misses some clones. Where compared with another copy, unresolved V genes explain less than half of these, and the others have no known cause. Clonal size and the V and J genes are those of that table, whereas D and trimming came from the DNA. For this sample the table gives 57,000 or so clones, of which approximately 83% were detected only once. About 14% of the sample lies in the top ten.

The time point label for this specimen denotes: baseline before first vaccination. Samples from vaccinated people were obtained from the UK trials COV001 and COV002, which included a single-blind randomized controlled phase 2/3 trial of AZD1222 (ChAdOx1 nCoV-19) in healthy adults. For TCRbeta chain sequencing, PBMC samples were collected from trial participants at day 0 and at day 28 after the second dose. As regards this clone: Its cognate antigen has yet to be identified. Base qualities are not provided; no much larger clone lies one nucleotide away.

The rearranged segments are TRBV9 and TRBJ2-7; perhaps TRBD2 is the D gene, with 6 bases matching. Material: peripheral blood, obtained on day 0 of AZD1222 vaccination. This sequence originates from an adult in good health. The CDR3 region reads CASSQVEGWKEQYF. Read as DNA, the sequence is TGTGCCAGCAGCCAAGTGGAGGGGTGGAAGGAGCAGTACTTC.